The 22 T cell receptor beta chains listed next were all sequenced from one sample in a study of molecular identifiers for immune sequencing clone quantification. One entry per CDR3 protein results from TCRdb running MiXCR on the PCR reads. The data contain over 85,000 distinct CDR3 sequences, around 25% of them seen just once; the ten biggest clones take up about 0.8%. Source material: naive CD8+ T cells from blood, with Jurkat cell RNA spiked in. The subset is: FACS-sorted CD8+CD4-CCR7+CD45RA+ naive T cells. The receptors originated from a human donor in good health. Some libraries in this study had Jurkat cell RNA spiked in.

A remark on this clonotype: A much larger clone differs from this one at a single base, so this may be a read error. V gene TRBV5-3 combines with J gene TRBJ2-3, with D tentatively TRBD2 (6 bases). TRBV5-3 qualifies as an ORF whose function is uncertain. The CDR3 has 17 amino acids. The CDR3 region is CASSLEGSSSVTDTQYF. The CDR3 DNA sequence: TGTGCCAGCAGCTTGGAGGGTTCGAGCTCCGTCACAGATACGCAGTATTTT.

This chain joins TRBV7-8 and TRBJ2-5; 15 nucleotides match TRBD2. The length of the CDR3 is 16 residues. The J segment lost 4 bases and the V segment lost 3 bases, leaving 3 bases of the junction unmatched. Germline V gene sequence: CDR1 SGHVS, CDR2 FQNEAQ. The CDR3 sequence: CASSFWTSGGAETQYF. The CDR3, as DNA: TGTGCCAGCAGCTTTTGGACTAGCGGGGGGGCAGAGACCCAGTACTTC.

As regards this clonotype: Just one base apart from a much larger clone, this may be a read error. V gene TRBV5-4 combines with J gene TRBJ2-5, with D perhaps matching TRBD2 (6 bases). V lost 5 bases, J lost 5 bases, and 16 bases lay in between. The CDR3 sequence is 14 residues long. CDR1 and CDR2 (germline): SGHNT, YYREEE (reference sequence). Here the CDR3 DNA reads TGTGCCAGCAGATCGGGACTCGGCCCGGAGACCCAGTACTTC. Protein sequence: CASRSGLGPETQYF.

This clonotype occurred a few times. The chain couples TRBV24-1 to TRBJ2-1; no clear D. V lost 2 bases and J 0 bases, leaving 10 bases between the germline ends. The CDR3 is 16 amino acids. Germline lookup yields CDR1 KGHDR and CDR2 SFDVKD. The CDR3 DNA reads TGTGCCACCAGTGATTCCACGGTTAGCTCCTACAATGAGCAGTTCTTC. This gives the protein CATSDSTVSSYNEQFF.

The rearrangement links TRBV15 to TRBJ2-7; 9 bases match TRBD1. J gave up 1 base and V 3 bases, and 4 bases lay outside the gene matches. CDR3 length: 15 residues. Germline lookup yields CDR1 LNHNV and CDR2 YYDKDF (reference sequence). The CDR3 DNA is TGTGCCACCAGCAGGGCCGGGACAGGGTCCTACGAGCAGTACTTC. Its translation: CATSRAGTGSYEQYF. Full variable domain (outside the CDR3, taken from reference TRBV15 and TRBJ2-7): DAMVIQNPRYQVTQFGKPVTLSCSQTLNHNVMYWYQQKSSQAPKLLFHYYDKDFNNEADTPDNFQSRRPNTSFCFLDIRSPGLGDTAMYLCATSRAGTGSYEQYFGPGTRLTVT.

In its sample, this clonotype was seen many times. V and J are TRBV7-2 and TRBJ2-1; no firm D call. CDR1 and CDR2 from the germline V gene are SGHTA and FQGNSA. The CDR3 is made up of 13 amino acids. Trimming pared 5 bases from V and 15 bases from J, leaving 20 bases between. For the CDR3, the DNA is TGTGCCAGCAGCCTCCCCCCTAACTTATCGCGGTTCTTC. Its translation is CASSLPPNLSRFF.

Of note for this clonotype: A much larger clone differs from this one at a single base, so this may be a read error. The V gene is TRBV19, the J gene TRBJ1-1; no definite D call. The length of the CDR3 is 14 residues. Germline loops: CDR1 LNHDA, CDR2 SQIVND (reference sequence). DNA for the CDR3: TGTGCCAGTAGTATAGGAATCATGAACACTGAAGCTTCCTTT. This gives the protein CASSIGIMNTEASF. Complete variable domain (other parts from reference TRBV19 and TRBJ1-1): DGGITQSPKYLFRKEGQNVTLSCEQNLNHDAMYWYRQDPGQGLRLIYYSQIVNDFQKGDIAEGYSVSREKKESFPLTVTSAQKNPTAFYLCASSIGIMNTEASFGQGTRLTVV.

There are many counts of this clonotype. The chain recombines TRBV30 with TRBJ2-1; no firm D call. The V gene lost 7 bases and the J gene lost 2 bases, with 12 bases spanning the gap. CDR3 length: 13 residues. CDR1 and CDR2 from the germline V gene are GTSNPN and SVGIG (reference sequence). This chain's CDR3 is CASWVPTYNEQFF. The CDR3, as DNA: TGTGCCTCCTGGGTCCCGACCTACAATGAGCAGTTCTTC.

The gene calls are TRBV15 and TRBJ1-1, with D possibly being TRBD1 (6 bases). V was shortened by 1 base and J by 4 bases, with 13 bases between the two germline ends. Germline V gene lookup returns CDR1 LNHNV and CDR2 YYDKDF (reference sequence). CDR3 length: 15 residues. The CDR3 here is CATSRGGGPVTEAFF. For the CDR3, the DNA is TGTGCCACCAGCAGAGGTGGGGGCCCGGTCACTGAAGCTTTCTTT. The whole variable domain, remainder taken from reference TRBV15 and TRBJ1-1, is DAMVIQNPRYQVTQFGKPVTLSCSQTLNHNVMYWYQQKSSQAPKLLFHYYDKDFNNEADTPDNFQSRRPNTSFCFLDIRSPGLGDTAMYLCATSRGGGPVTEAFFGQGTRLTVV.

V usage is TRBV6-5 and J usage is TRBJ1-1, with a tentative D call TRBD1 (6 bases). Trimming took off 0 bases at V and 3 bases at J, with 8 bases between the two ends. The V gene's germline CDR1 is MNHEY and CDR2 SVGAGI. This CDR3 has 14 residues. CDR3 nucleotide sequence: TGTGCCAGCAGTTACTCCGAGGGGGACACTGAAGCTTTCTTT. This sequence encodes CASSYSEGDTEAFF.

This clonotype was picked up a small number of times. The gene calls are TRBV20-1 and TRBJ2-1; D unclear. Per the germline V gene, CDR1 is DFQATT and CDR2 is SNEGSKA (reference sequence). The CDR3 consists of 14 residues. V gave up 6 bases and J gave up 4 bases, with 16 bases separating them. The CDR3: CSATAKYQYNEQFF. CDR3 nucleotides: TGCAGTGCGACCGCGAAGTATCAGTACAATGAGCAGTTCTTC.

There are many counts of this clonotype. CDR3 DNA sequence: TGTGCCAGCAGCTCCAGGACTAGCGGGGGGGCGGATACGCAGTATTTT. It translates to CASSSRTSGGADTQYF. The rearrangement links TRBV7-2 to TRBJ2-3, with 15 bases identical to TRBD2. Germline CDR1 SGHTA, CDR2 FQGNSA. The V gene end was trimmed by 4 bases and the J gene end by 6 bases; junction bases not matched to a gene: 5. The CDR3 is 16 residues long. Complete variable domain (other parts from reference TRBV7-2 and TRBJ2-3): GAGVSQSPSNKVTEKGKDVELRCDPISGHTALYWYRQSLGQGLEFLIYFQGNSAPDKSGLPSDRFSAERTGGSVSTLTIQRTQQEDSAVYLCASSSRTSGGADTQYFGPGTRLTVL.

This clonotype occurred once. The chain has TRBV30 and TRBJ2-3; 15 positions agree with TRBD2. CDR1 is GTSNPN, CDR2 SVGIG, per germline (reference sequence). The CDR3 totals 16 residues. The V and J ends lost 5 bases and 5 bases, in that order; junction bases with no gene match: 8. The DNA of the CDR3 is TGTGCCTGGTGTACCGGGACTAGCGGGAGGTTAGATACGCAGTATTTT. Its protein product is CAWCTGTSGRLDTQYF.

The chain has TRBV6-2 or TRBV6-3 and TRBJ2-7; the D is unclear. Trimming removed 5 bases at V and 10 bases at J, with 27 bases between. This CDR3 has 16 residues. The germline V gene encodes CDR1 MNHEY and CDR2 SVGEGT. The CDR3 DNA sequence: TGTGCCAGCAGTGGACCCCGCCAGGTAGCTTTCTACAAACAGTACTTC. Protein product: CASSGPRQVAFYKQYF.

This clonotype occurred many times. V and J are TRBV7-9 and TRBJ2-3; D gene unclear. This CDR3 is 13 amino acids long. Between the trimmed V and J ends, which lost 5 bases and 2 bases, there was a span of 8 bases. Germline loops: CDR1 SEHNR, CDR2 FQNEAQ (reference sequence). The CDR3 DNA reads TGTGCCAGCAGCCCGCAGAACACAGATACGCAGTATTTT. Translation: CASSPQNTDTQYF.

This clonotype occurred many times. This chain uses TRBV20-1 with TRBJ1-1; tentatively, D is TRBD1 (5 bases). The germline V gene encodes CDR1 DFQATT and CDR2 SNEGSKA (reference sequence). The CDR3 is 14 residues long. Trimming took off 6 bases at V and 1 base at J, with 15 bases between the two ends. CDR3 region: CSAIGGVWNTEAFF. Written as DNA, the CDR3 is TGCAGTGCGATCGGAGGGGTATGGAACACTGAAGCTTTCTTT.

The chain couples TRBV27 to TRBJ2-1, with a tentative D call TRBD2 (5 bases). V lost 1 base and J lost 6, with 13 bases in between. The CDR3 covers 15 residues. Germline V gives CDR1 MNHEY, CDR2 SMNVEV (reference sequence). This CDR3 is CASSLYPPGGNEQFF. The CDR3 DNA reads as TGTGCCAGCAGTTTATACCCACCTGGAGGCAATGAGCAGTTCTTC.

In this sample, this clonotype turned up many times. This chain connects TRBV29-1 to TRBJ2-7; a possible D gene is TRBD1 (6 bases). This CDR3 region has 12 residues. Germline values: CDR1 SQVTM, CDR2 ANQGSEA. V was pared by 5 bases and J by 1 base, with 9 bases between. CDR3 nucleotide sequence: TGCAGCGTTACAGGGATTTCCTACGAGCAGTACTTC. Protein: CSVTGISYEQYF.

For this clonotype: An end of the junction differs from the germline gene, which may be a read error. The V and J genes are TRBV30 and TRBJ2-2; possible D gene TRBD2, 5 bases. Germline lookup yields CDR1 GTSNPN and CDR2 SVGIG (reference sequence). CDR3 length equals 12 residues. The CDR3 DNA reads TGTGCCTGGAGTGTACACCCCGGGAAGCTGTTTTTT. It translates to CAWSVHPGKLFF.

This clonotype turned up a few times. The rearrangement uses TRBV20-1 and TRBJ2-7; 7 nucleotides align to TRBD1. Germline values: CDR1 DFQATT, CDR2 SNEGSKA (reference sequence). The CDR3 length is 17 residues. V lost 3 bases to trimming and J lost 3 bases; unmatched junction nucleotides: 17. The CDR3 sequence is CSASRPSTGVSFYEQYF. DNA of the CDR3: TGCAGTGCTAGTCGCCCCTCTACAGGGGTCTCCTTCTACGAGCAGTACTTC.

The chain carries TRBV6-6 and TRBJ1-4, with TRBD1 identical over 9 bases. The length of the CDR3 is 19 residues. V gave up 4 bases and J gave up 1 base; unmatched junction bases: 13. Per germline, CDR1 MNHNY and CDR2 SVGAGI (reference sequence). The CDR3 spells CASSFYRGRELLTNEKLFF. CDR3 DNA: TGTGCCAGCAGTTTCTACAGGGGGCGCGAGTTGTTAACTAATGAAAAACTGTTTTTT.

In this sample, this clonotype turned up a few times. Being one base from a much bigger clone, this may be a read error. The genes are TRBV12-3 or TRBV12-4 and TRBJ2-7, with D possibly matching TRBD2 (5 bases). This CDR3 spans 15 amino acids. As DNA, the CDR3 is TGTGCCAGCAGACCTGGACTGCACGACTCCTGCGAGCAGTACTTC. Encoded protein: CASRPGLHDSCEQYF.